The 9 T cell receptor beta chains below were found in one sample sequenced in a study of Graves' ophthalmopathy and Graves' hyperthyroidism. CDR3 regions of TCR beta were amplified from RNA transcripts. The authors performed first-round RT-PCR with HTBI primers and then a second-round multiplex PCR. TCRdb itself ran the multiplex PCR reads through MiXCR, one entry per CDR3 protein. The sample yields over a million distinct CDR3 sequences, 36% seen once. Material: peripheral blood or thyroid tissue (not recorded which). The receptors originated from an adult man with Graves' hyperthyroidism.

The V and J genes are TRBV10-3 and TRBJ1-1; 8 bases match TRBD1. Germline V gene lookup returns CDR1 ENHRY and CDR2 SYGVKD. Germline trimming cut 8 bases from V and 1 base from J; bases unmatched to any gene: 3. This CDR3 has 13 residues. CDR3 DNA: TGTGCCATCCCGGACAGGGCGAACACTGAAGCTTTCTTT. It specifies CAIPDRANTEAFF.

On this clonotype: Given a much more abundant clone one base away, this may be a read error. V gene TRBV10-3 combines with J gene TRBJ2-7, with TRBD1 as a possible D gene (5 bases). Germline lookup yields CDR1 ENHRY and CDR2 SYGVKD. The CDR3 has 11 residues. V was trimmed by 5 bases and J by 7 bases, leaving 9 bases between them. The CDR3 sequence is CAISYRLEQYF. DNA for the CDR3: TGTGCCATCAGTTACAGGTTGGAGCAGTACTTC.

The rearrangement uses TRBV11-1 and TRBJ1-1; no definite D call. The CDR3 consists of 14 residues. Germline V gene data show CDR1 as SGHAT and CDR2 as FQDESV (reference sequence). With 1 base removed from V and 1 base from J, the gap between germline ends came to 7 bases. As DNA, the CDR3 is TGTGCCAGCAGCTTAGGGGCGTGGAACACTGAAGCTTTCTTT. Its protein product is CASSLGAWNTEAFF.

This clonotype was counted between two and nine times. This chain's CDR3 is CASSYSAGSGANTEAFF. In DNA form, the CDR3 reads TGTGCCAGCAGTTACTCCGCAGGGAGTGGGGCGAACACTGAAGCTTTCTTT. The chain employs TRBV6-6 and TRBJ1-1; a possible D gene is TRBD1 (5 bases). Between the trimmed V and J ends, which lost 0 bases and 1 base, there was a span of 15 bases. The CDR3 is 17 amino acids. CDR1 MNHNY and CDR2 SVGAGI come from the germline V gene (reference sequence).

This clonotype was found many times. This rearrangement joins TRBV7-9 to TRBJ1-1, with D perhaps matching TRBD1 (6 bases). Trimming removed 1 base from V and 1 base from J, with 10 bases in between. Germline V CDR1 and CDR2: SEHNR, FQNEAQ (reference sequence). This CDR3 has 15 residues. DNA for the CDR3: TGTGCCAGCAGCTTAGGGGGGGCAAGGAACACTGAAGCTTTCTTT. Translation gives CASSLGGARNTEAFF.

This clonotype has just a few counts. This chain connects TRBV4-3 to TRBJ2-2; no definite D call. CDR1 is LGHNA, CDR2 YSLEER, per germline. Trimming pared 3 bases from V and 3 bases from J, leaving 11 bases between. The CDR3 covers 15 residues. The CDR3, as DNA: TGCGCCAGCAGCCAGGGTGGCAGATACACCGGGGAGCTGTTTTTT. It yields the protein CASSQGGRYTGELFF.

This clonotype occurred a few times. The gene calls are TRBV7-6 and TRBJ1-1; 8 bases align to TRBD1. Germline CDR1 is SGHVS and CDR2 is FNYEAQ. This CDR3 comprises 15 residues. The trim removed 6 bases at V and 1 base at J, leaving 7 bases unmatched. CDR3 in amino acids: CASSRRTGRNTEAFF. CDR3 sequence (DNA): TGTGCCAGCAGTCGAAGGACAGGGCGGAACACTGAAGCTTTCTTT.

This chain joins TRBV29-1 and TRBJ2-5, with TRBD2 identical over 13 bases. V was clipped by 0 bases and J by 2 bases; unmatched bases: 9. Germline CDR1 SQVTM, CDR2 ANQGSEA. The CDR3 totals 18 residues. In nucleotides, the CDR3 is TGCAGCGTTGAAGATAACACTAAGGGACTAGCGGGGCAAGAGACCCAGTACTTC. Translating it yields CSVEDNTKGLAGQETQYF.

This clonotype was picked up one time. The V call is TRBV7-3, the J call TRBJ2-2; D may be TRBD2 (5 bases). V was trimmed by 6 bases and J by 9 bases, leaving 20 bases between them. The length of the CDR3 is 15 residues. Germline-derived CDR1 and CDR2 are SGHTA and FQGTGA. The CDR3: CASRQAGMILRELFF. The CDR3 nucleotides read TGTGCCAGCAGACAAGCCGGGATGATTCTACGGGAGCTGTTTTTT.